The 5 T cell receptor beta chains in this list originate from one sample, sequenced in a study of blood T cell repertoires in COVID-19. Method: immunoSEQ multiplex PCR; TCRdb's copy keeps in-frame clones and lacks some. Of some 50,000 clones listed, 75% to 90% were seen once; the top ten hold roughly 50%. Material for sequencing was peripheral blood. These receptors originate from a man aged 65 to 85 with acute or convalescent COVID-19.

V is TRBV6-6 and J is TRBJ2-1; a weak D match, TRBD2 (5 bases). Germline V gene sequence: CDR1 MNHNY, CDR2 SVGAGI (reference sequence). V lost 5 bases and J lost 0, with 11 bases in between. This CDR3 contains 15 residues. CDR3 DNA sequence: TGTGCCAGCAGTAGGGCGGGCAGCTCCTACAATGAGCAGTTCTTC. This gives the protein CASSRAGSSYNEQFF.

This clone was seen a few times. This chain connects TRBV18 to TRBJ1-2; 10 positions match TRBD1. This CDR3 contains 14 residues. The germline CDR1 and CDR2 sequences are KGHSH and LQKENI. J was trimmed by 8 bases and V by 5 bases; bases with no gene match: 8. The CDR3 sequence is CASSTTGTGAGYTF. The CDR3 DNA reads TGTGCCAGCTCAACAACCGGGACAGGGGCCGGCTACACCTTC.

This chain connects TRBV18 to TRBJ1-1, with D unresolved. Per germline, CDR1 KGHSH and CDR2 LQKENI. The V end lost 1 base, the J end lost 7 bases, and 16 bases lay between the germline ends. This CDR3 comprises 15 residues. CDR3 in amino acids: CASSPRPGEVVEAFF. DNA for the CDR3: TGTGCCAGCTCACCACGGCCGGGAGAAGTAGTTGAAGCTTTCTTT.

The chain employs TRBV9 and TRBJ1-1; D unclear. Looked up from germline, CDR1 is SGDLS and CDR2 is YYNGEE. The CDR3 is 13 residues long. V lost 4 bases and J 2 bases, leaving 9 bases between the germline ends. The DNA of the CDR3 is TGTGCCAGCAGCTCTCAGGCTAACACTGAAGCTTTCTTT. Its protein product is CASSSQANTEAFF.

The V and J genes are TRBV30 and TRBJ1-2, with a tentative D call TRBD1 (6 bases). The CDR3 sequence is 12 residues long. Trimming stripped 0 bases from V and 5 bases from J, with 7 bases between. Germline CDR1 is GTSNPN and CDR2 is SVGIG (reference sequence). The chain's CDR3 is CAWSVGQYGYTF. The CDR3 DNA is TGTGCCTGGAGTGTCGGACAGTATGGCTACACCTTC.